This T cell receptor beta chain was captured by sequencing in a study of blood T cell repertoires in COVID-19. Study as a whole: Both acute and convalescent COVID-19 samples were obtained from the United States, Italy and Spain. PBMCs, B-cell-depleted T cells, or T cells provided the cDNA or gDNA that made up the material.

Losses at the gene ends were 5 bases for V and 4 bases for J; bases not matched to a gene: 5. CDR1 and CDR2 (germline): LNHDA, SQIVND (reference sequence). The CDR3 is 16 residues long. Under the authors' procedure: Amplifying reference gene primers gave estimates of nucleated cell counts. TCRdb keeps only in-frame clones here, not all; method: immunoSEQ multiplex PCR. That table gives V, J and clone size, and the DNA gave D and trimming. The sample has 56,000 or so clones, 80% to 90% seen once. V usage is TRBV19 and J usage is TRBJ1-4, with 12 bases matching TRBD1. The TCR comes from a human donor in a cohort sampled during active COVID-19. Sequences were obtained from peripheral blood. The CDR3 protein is CASSGDRGLNNEKLFF. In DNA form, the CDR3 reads TGTGCCAGTAGTGGGGACAGGGGGCTCAATAATGAAAAACTGTTTTTT.